The 26 T cell receptor beta chains presented below share a single source sample, sequenced in a study of cytomegalovirus exposure and HLA in healthy donors. PCR employed 60 Vbeta and 13 Jbeta primers. Profiled with immunoSEQ multiplex PCR; TCRdb holds only in-frame clones, not every one. This table holds under 150,000 clones, 50% to 70% found once. The sequenced material came from PBMCs. These TCRs come from a woman in her thirties or forties in good health and CMV-seropositive.

J is TRBJ2-2 and V is TRBV30; 7 nucleotides line up with TRBD2. V shed 6 bases, J shed 7 bases, and the junction held 11 bases outside the gene matches. This CDR3 has 14 amino acids. The V gene's germline CDR1 is GTSNPN and CDR2 SVGIG (reference sequence). CDR3 sequence reads: CACSSISSGGELFF. CDR3 sequence (DNA): TGTGCCTGCTCATCCATTTCTAGCGGCGGGGAGCTGTTTTTT.

This clone was found a few times. CDR3 bases: TGTGCCAGCGGACAGGGATCCCACAATGAGCAGTTCTTC. Protein product: CASGQGSHNEQFF. The chain recombines TRBV28 with TRBJ2-1; 8 nucleotides align to TRBD1. This CDR3 has 13 amino acids. Germline V gene lookup returns CDR1 MDHEN and CDR2 SYDVKM. Trimming at V came to 8 bases and at J to 5 bases, leaving 5 bases not matched to a gene. Combining the CDR3 with reference TRBV28 and TRBJ2-1 gives the whole variable domain DVKVTQSSRYLVKRTGEKVFLECVQDMDHENMFWYRQDPGLGLRLIYFSYDVKMKEKGDIPEGYSVSREKKERFSLILESASTNQTSMYLCASGQGSHNEQFFGPGTRLTVL.

The V and J genes are TRBV27 and TRBJ2-7; D gene uncertain. CDR1 is MNHEY, CDR2 SMNVEV, per germline (reference sequence). The CDR3 totals 13 residues. V lost 2 bases, J lost 3 bases, and 8 bases lay in between. The CDR3 sequence is CASSLTPGYEQYF. The CDR3 DNA follows: TGTGCCAGCAGTTTAACCCCGGGCTACGAGCAGTACTTC.

As for this clone: This is likely a read error, given that the CDR3 carries no conserved phenylalanine or tryptophan at its end. The chain links TRBV4-2 to TRBJ2-3; 12 nucleotides align to TRBD2. The CDR3 sequence is 14 residues long. Germline V gene lookup returns CDR1 LGHNA and CDR2 YNFKEQ. DNA for the CDR3: TGTGCCGGCAGCCCCGGACTAGCGGGAACCACACAGTATCTT. It translates to CAGSPGLAGTTQYL.

This sequence joins TRBV5-1 and TRBJ2-1; TRBD2 agrees at 9 bases. The germline gives CDR1 SGHRS, CDR2 YFSETQ. CDR3 length: 15 amino acids. The junction had 4 bases not matched to a gene; V was cut back by 0 bases and J by 6 bases. The CDR3 region has the DNA TGCGCCAGCAGCTTGGGGACTAGCGACACCAATGAGCAGTTCTTC. As protein: CASSLGTSDTNEQFF. The full variable domain, with the rest looked up from reference TRBV5-1 and TRBJ2-1, is KAGVTQTPRYLIKTRGQQVTLSCSPISGHRSVSWYQQTPGQGLQFLFEYFSETQRNKGNFPGRFSGRQFSNSRSEMNVSTLELGDSALYLCASSLGTSDTNEQFFGPGTRLTVL.

The chain uses TRBV11-1 and TRBJ2-6, with TRBD1 matching over 7 bases. Germline CDR1 and CDR2: SGHAT and FQDESV (reference sequence). Trimming removed 6 bases from V and 0 bases from J; junction bases left unmatched: 2. This CDR3 is built from 15 residues. The DNA of the CDR3 is TGTGCCAGCAGGGGACAGCTCTCTGGGGCCAACGTCCTGACTTTC. Its translation: CASRGQLSGANVLTF.

This rearrangement joins TRBV28 to TRBJ2-7, with TRBD2 identical over 7 bases. The CDR3 extends over 19 amino acids. The germline gives CDR1 MDHEN, CDR2 SYDVKM. Trimming at V came to 3 bases and at J to 0 bases, leaving 17 bases not matched to a gene. The CDR3 here is CASSFAFVLAEPSSYEQYF. The CDR3 coding sequence is TGTGCCAGCAGTTTCGCGTTCGTCCTAGCGGAGCCGAGCTCCTACGAGCAGTACTTC.

This chain links TRBV9 with TRBJ2-1, with 7 bases aligning to TRBD2. The CDR3 is 16 amino acids. Per germline, CDR1 SGDLS and CDR2 YYNGEE. The V segment lost 0 bases and the J segment 6 bases; nucleotides outside the gene matches: 9. DNA of the CDR3: TGTGCCAGCAGCGTAGCCGGCGGGCGGGAGCCCAATGAGCAGTTCTTC. It codes for CASSVAGGREPNEQFF.

The chain has TRBV20-1 and TRBJ2-3; no definite D call. Germline assignment: CDR1 DFQATT and CDR2 SNEGSKA (reference sequence). CDR3 length: 11 residues. V was cut by 6 bases and J by 2 bases, with 6 bases left in between. Written as DNA, the CDR3 is TGCAGTGCACAGATCACAGATACGCAGTATTTT. Amino acids: CSAQITDTQYF.

This chain uses TRBV11-3 with TRBJ2-1; D gene uncertain. The length of the CDR3 is 14 residues. Per germline, CDR1 SGHNT and CDR2 YENEEA. Deletions cut 2 bases from V and 2 bases from J, with 7 bases between. In DNA form, the CDR3 reads TGTGCCAGCAGCTTACAGTCTCCCTACAATGAGCAGTTCTTC. Residues: CASSLQSPYNEQFF.

This chain joins TRBV5-1 and TRBJ2-3, with 8 bases fitting TRBD2. Germline CDR1 reads SGHRS; CDR2 reads YFSETQ. CDR3 length equals 16 residues. J was trimmed by 0 bases and V by 2 bases; bases with no gene match: 5. The CDR3 DNA reads TGCGCCAGCAGCTTTGGAACTAGCGGAAGCACAGATACGCAGTATTTT. Its protein product is CASSFGTSGSTDTQYF.

This chain uses TRBV18 with TRBJ2-7; TRBD1 agrees at 11 bases. Per the germline V gene, CDR1 is KGHSH and CDR2 is LQKENI. The length of the CDR3 is 14 residues. V shed 1 base and J 9 bases; nucleotides not matched to a gene: 5. The CDR3 loop is CASSPRTGGEAQYF. For the CDR3, the DNA is TGTGCCAGCTCACCACGGACAGGGGGCGAAGCGCAGTACTTC.

V usage is TRBV28 and J usage is TRBJ2-7; 12 bases match TRBD2. The CDR3 length is 15 residues. The germline V gene has CDR1 MDHEN and CDR2 SYDVKM. J gave up 4 bases and V 5 bases, and 6 bases lay outside the gene matches. CDR3 region: CASSALAGGPYEQYF. CDR3 DNA: TGTGCCAGCAGTGCGCTAGCGGGAGGGCCATACGAGCAGTACTTC.

This clone was recorded a few times. The chain uses TRBV5-4 and TRBJ2-7; 10 bases are a match to TRBD2. Germline loops: CDR1 SGHNT, CDR2 YYREEE (reference sequence). Trimming took 0 bases from V and 3 from J; bases not matched to a gene: 3. This CDR3 has 15 residues. CDR3 bases: TGTGCCAGCAGCTTGGCAGGGACTAGCGTCTACGAGCAGTACTTC. As protein: CASSLAGTSVYEQYF.

The chain uses TRBV7-2 and TRBJ2-3; D unresolved. Germline V lookup: CDR1 SGHTA, CDR2 FQGNSA. V was pared by 6 bases and J by 0 bases, with 10 bases between. This CDR3 is built from 14 residues. DNA of the CDR3: TGTGCCAGCAGAATAGCTTACAGCACAGATACGCAGTATTTT. It encodes CASRIAYSTDTQYF.

The chain uses TRBV19 and TRBJ2-7, with no clear D. The CDR3 is 15 residues long. CDR1 and CDR2 from the germline V gene are LNHDA and SQIVND (reference sequence). V dropped 2 bases and J dropped 3 bases, with 14 bases sitting between them. CDR3 DNA: TGTGCCAGTAGTATATTCCTGGCGGCCGGCTACGAGCAGTACTTC. It encodes CASSIFLAAGYEQYF. Full variable domain (missing parts from reference TRBV19 and TRBJ2-7): DGGITQSPKYLFRKEGQNVTLSCEQNLNHDAMYWYRQDPGQGLRLIYYSQIVNDFQKGDIAEGYSVSREKKESFPLTVTSAQKNPTAFYLCASSIFLAAGYEQYFGPGTRLTVT.

The chain is built from TRBV5-6 and TRBJ2-7; D may be TRBD2 (5 bases). Germline V gene data show CDR1 as SGHDT and CDR2 as YYEEEE. This CDR3 has 14 residues. Trimming removed 5 bases at V and 5 bases at J, with 17 bases between. The CDR3 is CASSFSRDLNEQYF. The CDR3 nucleotides read TGTGCCAGCAGTTTTTCGAGGGATCTCAACGAGCAGTACTTC.

This clone has just a few counts. An end of the junction differs from the germline gene, which may be a read error. V is TRBV29-1 and J is TRBJ1-2, with 7 bases fitting TRBD1. The germline gives CDR1 SQVTM, CDR2 ANQGSEA. CDR3 length equals 14 residues. The CDR3 nucleotides read TGCAGCGTAGAAGACAGGGAGGCGAACTATGGCTACACCTTC. It codes for CSVEDREANYGYTF.

This clone has a handful of counts. This rearrangement joins TRBV10-3 to TRBJ1-5; D ambiguous. The CDR3 has 16 amino acids. Germline assignment: CDR1 ENHRY and CDR2 SYGVKD. Trimming took 2 bases from V and 0 from J, leaving 11 bases between them. The CDR3 loop reads CAISEGRANSNQPQHF. The CDR3 bases are TGTGCCATCAGTGAGGGGAGAGCGAATAGCAATCAGCCCCAGCATTTT.

The J gene is TRBJ1-1, the V gene TRBV7-9; 12 bases fit TRBD1. V lost 8 bases and J lost 0; bases outside the gene matches: 10. Looked up from germline, CDR1 is SEHNR and CDR2 is FQNEAQ (reference sequence). CDR3 size: 17 residues. The CDR3 is CASPPPGQGALNTEAFF. CDR3 nucleotides: TGTGCCAGCCCACCGCCGGGACAGGGGGCATTGAACACTGAAGCTTTCTTT.

The DNA for the CDR3 is TGCGCCAGCAGCCACGGACTAGCGGCATACAATGAGCAGTTCTTC. Amino acid sequence: CASSHGLAAYNEQFF. The chain employs TRBV4-1 and TRBJ2-1; 10 bases fit TRBD2. In germline, CDR1 is MGHRA, CDR2 YSYEKL. V trimming: 3 bases; J trimming: 4 bases; junction bases outside the gene matches: 3. The CDR3 is 15 amino acids.

A single count supports this clone. This chain joins TRBV9 and TRBJ1-1; a possible D gene is TRBD1 (5 bases). The CDR3 loop spans 16 amino acids. V was pared by 0 bases and J by 0 bases, with 12 bases between. Germline V gives CDR1 SGDLS, CDR2 YYNGEE. Written as DNA, the CDR3 is TGTGCCAGCAGCGTAGGAAAGGGGTCCGTGAACACTGAAGCTTTCTTT. Protein sequence: CASSVGKGSVNTEAFF.

This clone has only a few counts. This sequence joins TRBV6-1 and TRBJ1-1, with TRBD1 matching 7 bases. CDR3 length: 13 residues. Per germline, CDR1 MNHNS and CDR2 SASEGT. Trimming took 11 bases from V and 0 from J; bases not matched to a gene: 6. The CDR3 sequence is CAGATGMNTEAFF. DNA for the CDR3: TGTGCCGGCGCGACAGGGATGAACACTGAAGCTTTCTTT.

The gene calls are TRBV28 and TRBJ2-7, with a possible D match to TRBD2 (6 bases). Trimming left V 8 bases short and J 1 base short, with 33 bases between. The CDR3 is 20 amino acids. CDR1 and CDR2 (germline): MDHEN, SYDVKM. The CDR3 sequence is CASGASGRFPSGQTSYEQYF. The CDR3, as DNA: TGTGCCAGCGGCGCCTCTGGGAGGTTTCCGTCCGGCCAAACGTCCTACGAGCAGTACTTC.

This clone has only a few counts. The gene calls are TRBV19 and TRBJ2-5; TRBD1 aligns across 7 bases. CDR1 and CDR2 (germline): LNHDA, SQIVND (reference sequence). Unmatched junction bases numbered 6, after V lost 3 bases and J lost 2 bases. The CDR3 consists of 15 residues. In DNA, the CDR3 is TGTGCCAGTAGTATTGGACAGGTGGTACAAGAGACCCAGTACTTC. This codes for CASSIGQVVQETQYF.

The rearrangement uses TRBV7-2 and TRBJ1-6, with D unresolved. Germline CDR1 is SGHTA and CDR2 is FQGNSA. The CDR3 is 13 residues long. V lost 5 bases and J 7 bases, leaving 9 bases between the germline ends. CDR3 DNA: TGTGCCAGCAGCCCATCCAGGAATTCACCCCTCCACTTT. Amino acid sequence: CASSPSRNSPLHF.